These 32 T cell receptor beta chains came from one sample sequenced in a study of resident and recirculating memory T cells in vitiligo (dated by TCRdb to about 2018). Library preparation employed the immunoSEQ multiplex PCR assay. TCRdb holds this immuneACCESS table with in-frame rearrangements only. Some clones are missing; in checked studies, unresolved V genes explain under half, and the rest has no known cause. The sample includes tens of thousands of clones, with around 90% observed a single time. The ten top clones hold 5% of the sample. The sample taken for sequencing was blood. These receptor sequences come from a male donor with vitiligo.

V gene TRBV14 combines with J gene TRBJ1-1, with 8 bases lining up with TRBD1. The V gene end was trimmed by 2 bases and the J gene end by 0 bases; junction bases not matched to a gene: 14. This CDR3 is built from 19 residues. CDR1 SGHDN and CDR2 FVKESK come from the germline V gene. For the CDR3, the DNA is TGTGCCAGCAGCCAAACCATTCAGAGGACAGGGAGCCTGAACACTGAAGCTTTCTTT. It translates to CASSQTIQRTGSLNTEAFF.

The J gene is TRBJ1-4, the V gene TRBV19; 10 nucleotides align to TRBD1. This CDR3 has 16 residues. The V gene end was trimmed by 5 bases and the J gene end by 3 bases; junction bases not matched to a gene: 6. CDR1 LNHDA and CDR2 SQIVND come from the germline V gene (reference sequence). Here the CDR3 DNA reads TGTGCCAGTAGTTCGGACAGGGGGATAGCTAATGAAAAACTGTTTTTT. Protein: CASSSDRGIANEKLFF. Full variable domain (remainder filled in from reference TRBV19 and TRBJ1-4): DGGITQSPKYLFRKEGQNVTLSCEQNLNHDAMYWYRQDPGQGLRLIYYSQIVNDFQKGDIAEGYSVSREKKESFPLTVTSAQKNPTAFYLCASSSDRGIANEKLFFGSGTQLSVL.

This chain connects TRBV4-1 to TRBJ2-3, with D possibly matching TRBD1 (5 bases). CDR3 length equals 16 residues. V dropped 6 bases and J dropped 2 bases, with 18 bases sitting between them. Per germline, CDR1 MGHRA and CDR2 YSYEKL. In DNA form, the CDR3 reads TGCGCCAGCAGTCAGACAGTTAGCATTATCACAGATACGCAGTATTTT. This encodes CASSQTVSIITDTQYF.

This chain uses TRBV6-5 with TRBJ2-5, with a weak D call TRBD1 (5 bases). Trimming stripped 5 bases from V and 4 bases from J, with 14 bases between. CDR3 length: 14 residues. Germline V gives CDR1 MNHEY, CDR2 SVGAGI. DNA for the CDR3: TGTGCCAGCAGTCCTATTGGGCAGGGAGAGACCCAGTACTTC. It translates to CASSPIGQGETQYF.

The genes are TRBV7-9 and TRBJ2-7; tentatively, D is TRBD2 (8 bases). CDR3 size: 15 residues. The germline V and J ends were trimmed by 7 bases and 6 bases, with 22 bases remaining between them. Germline lookup yields CDR1 SEHNR and CDR2 FQNEAQ (reference sequence). The CDR3 region has the DNA TGTGCCAGCACAGGGGGGGGGACTAGAACTTCCGAGCAGTACTTC. Residues: CASTGGGTRTSEQYF.

This chain uses TRBV10-2 with TRBJ1-1, with 8 positions matching TRBD1. V trimming: 8 bases; J trimming: 4 bases; junction bases outside the gene matches: 3. CDR1 and CDR2 (germline): WSHSY, SAAADI. The CDR3 totals 12 residues. In DNA, the CDR3 is TGCGCCAGCGGTACAGGGGGCACTGAAGCTTTCTTT. It codes for CASGTGGTEAFF.

The CDR3 coding sequence is TGTGCCAGCAGATGGGGGGGCATTAACAATGAGCAGTTCTTC. Translating gives CASRWGGINNEQFF. V usage is TRBV2 and J usage is TRBJ2-1; maybe TRBD2 (7 bases). Germline V CDR1 and CDR2: SNHLY, FYNNEI. V lost 6 bases to trimming and J lost 5 bases, with 14 bases between them. This CDR3 is built from 14 residues. The variable domain in full, completed from reference TRBV2 and TRBJ2-1, reads EPEVTQTPSHQVTQMGQEVILRCVPISNHLYFYWYRQILGQKVEFLVSFYNNEISEKSEIFDDQFSVERPDGSNFTLKIRSTKLEDSAMYFCASRWGGINNEQFFGPGTRLTVL.

The chain has TRBV7-6 and TRBJ2-5; maybe TRBD2 (5 bases). Looked up from germline, CDR1 is SGHVS and CDR2 is FNYEAQ. V was trimmed by 2 bases and J by 2 bases, leaving 15 bases between them. The length of the CDR3 is 16 residues. The CDR3 here is CASSLFTNGGQETQYF. The CDR3 nucleotides are TGTGCCAGCAGCTTATTTACTAACGGAGGACAAGAGACCCAGTACTTC.

The V and J genes are TRBV15 and TRBJ2-3; TRBD2 might be the D (6 bases). CDR1 is LNHNV and CDR2 is YYDKDF in the germline V gene (reference sequence). Trimming took off 0 bases at V and 10 bases at J, with 11 bases between the two ends. CDR3 length: 13 amino acids. The CDR3 sequence: CATSRDGRLAQYF. DNA of the CDR3: TGTGCCACCAGCAGAGATGGGAGGTTAGCGCAGTATTTT.

The chain has TRBV27 and TRBJ1-1; D is possibly TRBD1 (5 bases). In germline, CDR1 is MNHEY, CDR2 SMNVEV (reference sequence). CDR3 length equals 13 residues. V was trimmed by 5 bases and J by 4 bases, leaving 11 bases between them. This chain's CDR3 is CASSPDRITEAFF. The CDR3 DNA is TGTGCCAGCAGTCCCGACAGAATCACTGAAGCTTTCTTT.

The chain combines TRBV30 with TRBJ2-1; 7 bases are a match to TRBD1. The V gene end was trimmed by 0 bases and the J gene end by 6 bases; junction bases not matched to a gene: 2. Germline-derived CDR1 and CDR2 are GTSNPN and SVGIG (reference sequence). This CDR3 region has 13 residues. The chain's CDR3 is CAWSVRTGNEQFF. In DNA form, the CDR3 reads TGTGCCTGGAGTGTCAGGACAGGCAATGAGCAGTTCTTC.

This clone was seen a single time. The chain is built from TRBV11-3 and TRBJ1-5; tentatively, D is TRBD1 (5 bases). V was cut by 1 base and J by 0 bases, with 7 bases left in between. This CDR3 spans 15 amino acids. Germline V gene data show CDR1 as SGHNT and CDR2 as YENEEA. CDR3 in DNA: TGTGCCAGCAGCTTAGCAGGGAATAGCAATCAGCCCCAGCATTTT. Protein: CASSLAGNSNQPQHF.

This clone is a singleton in its sample. The chain combines TRBV2 with TRBJ2-3, with TRBD2 as a possible D gene (6 bases). Trimming stripped 4 bases from V and 6 bases from J, with 8 bases between. There are 12 residues in the CDR3. The germline CDR1 and CDR2 sequences are SNHLY and FYNNEI. The CDR3 DNA reads as TGTGCCAGCAGTGTGACTAGTGATACGCAGTATTTT. This codes for CASSVTSDTQYF.

CDR3 residues: CASSLVSGSEQYF. For the CDR3, the DNA is TGTGCCAGCAGCCTAGTGAGCGGGAGTGAGCAGTACTTC. The V gene is TRBV5-4, the J gene TRBJ2-7; 8 bases are a match to TRBD2. Germline CDR1 SGHNT, CDR2 YYREEE (reference sequence). J was trimmed by 7 bases and V by 4 bases; bases with no gene match: 7. The CDR3 totals 13 residues.

J is TRBJ2-2 and V is TRBV7-2; 13 nucleotides align to TRBD2. The CDR3 has 16 amino acids. Germline lookup yields CDR1 SGHTA and CDR2 FQGNSA. V dropped 4 bases and J dropped 6; count of bases not matched to a gene: 5. CDR3 sequence: CASSSGLAGDPGELFF. The CDR3 DNA reads as TGTGCCAGCAGCTCCGGACTAGCGGGAGACCCCGGGGAGCTGTTTTTT.

V usage is TRBV7-9 and J usage is TRBJ1-4; D remains unclear. The CDR3 covers 15 residues. Between the trimmed V and J ends, which lost 1 base and 3 bases, there was a span of 9 bases. The V gene's germline CDR1 is SEHNR and CDR2 FQNEAQ (reference sequence). CDR3 nucleotide sequence: TGTGCCAGCAGCTTAGGCGGCAGTTCTAATGAAAAACTGTTTTTT. It is translated as CASSLGGSSNEKLFF.

This clone was recorded once. The rearrangement joins TRBV6-4 to TRBJ2-2; TRBD2 matches at 7 bases. CDR3 size: 15 residues. V lost 0 bases to trimming and J lost 7 bases; unmatched junction nucleotides: 5. Germline assignment: CDR1 MRHNA and CDR2 SNTAGT. The CDR3 DNA follows: TGTGCCAGCAGTGACTCTCGGTGGGAGGGCGGGGAGCTGTTTTTT. Protein: CASSDSRWEGGELFF.

The J gene is TRBJ2-1, the V gene TRBV6-5; D is perhaps TRBD2 (6 bases). V was trimmed by 0 bases and J by 3 bases, leaving 6 bases between them. The CDR3 runs 14 residues. Germline assignment: CDR1 MNHEY and CDR2 SVGAGI. In DNA, the CDR3 is TGTGCCAGCAGTTACTCGCGGGACTACAATGAGCAGTTCTTC. Translation gives CASSYSRDYNEQFF.

The J gene is TRBJ2-7, the V gene TRBV5-4; the D gene is possibly TRBD1 (5 bases). CDR1 is SGHNT, CDR2 YYREEE, per germline (reference sequence). The V gene lost 0 bases and the J gene lost 6 bases, with 10 bases spanning the gap. The CDR3 is made up of 13 amino acids. The CDR3: CASSLGQQIEQYF. In nucleotides, the CDR3 is TGTGCCAGCAGCTTGGGACAGCAGATCGAGCAGTACTTC.

The V gene is TRBV12-5, the J gene TRBJ2-4; TRBD2 might be the D (6 bases). Per the germline V gene, CDR1 is LGHNT and CDR2 is FRNRAP. Trimming cost V 3 bases and J 1 base, with 19 bases left between them. The CDR3 consists of 18 residues. The CDR3 sequence is CASGFPTAPRGAKNIQYF. As DNA, the CDR3 is TGTGCTAGTGGTTTTCCAACAGCCCCCCGGGGGGCCAAAAACATTCAGTACTTC.

The V gene is TRBV7-8, the J gene TRBJ2-5, with a tentative D call TRBD2 (6 bases). CDR3 length: 14 residues. Trimming took off 3 bases at V and 5 bases at J, with 13 bases between the two ends. CDR1 and CDR2 from the germline V gene are SGHVS and FQNEAQ. CDR3 loop: CASSFRENAETQYF. In DNA, the CDR3 is TGTGCCAGCAGCTTTCGGGAGAACGCCGAGACCCAGTACTTC.

The rearrangement joins TRBV5-4 to TRBJ2-3; 9 bases align to TRBD2. Germline V gives CDR1 SGHNT, CDR2 YYREEE (reference sequence). CDR3 length equals 16 residues. With V trimmed by 0 bases and J by 3 bases, 5 bases remained unmatched. CDR3 amino acids: CASSLAGGRATDTQYF. In DNA, the CDR3 is TGTGCCAGCAGCTTGGCGGGCGGGAGGGCGACAGATACGCAGTATTTT.

The chain uses TRBV2 and TRBJ2-5; 8 bases are a match to TRBD1. Trimming took 2 bases from V and 4 from J; bases not matched to a gene: 3. Germline values: CDR1 SNHLY, CDR2 FYNNEI. This CDR3 is built from 14 residues. CDR3 nucleotide sequence: TGTGCCAGCAGTGAACGGGGACAGGCAGAGACCCAGTACTTC. Translating it yields CASSERGQAETQYF. Looking up the rest from reference TRBV2 and TRBJ2-5 gives the full variable domain: EPEVTQTPSHQVTQMGQEVILRCVPISNHLYFYWYRQILGQKVEFLVSFYNNEISEKSEIFDDQFSVERPDGSNFTLKIRSTKLEDSAMYFCASSERGQAETQYFGPGTRLLVL.

This chain joins TRBV7-3 and TRBJ2-1; TRBD1 might be the D (6 bases). The germline CDR1 and CDR2 sequences are SGHTA and FQGTGA. The V gene lost 5 bases and the J gene lost 5 bases, with 19 bases spanning the gap. CDR3 length: 16 amino acids. The DNA for the CDR3 is TGTGCCAGCAGCCAAAGGGGGAGTCTGCCCAACAATGAGCAGTTCTTC. Protein product: CASSQRGSLPNNEQFF.

To note about this clone: Additional DNA sequences in this sample encode the identical CDR3. The genes are TRBV4-1 and TRBJ2-5, with 8 bases fitting TRBD2. The CDR3 extends over 17 amino acids. The ends lost 4 bases at V and 4 bases at J; junction bases unmatched: 14. Germline V gene data show CDR1 as MGHRA and CDR2 as YSYEKL. The CDR3 coding sequence is TGCGCCAGCAGCCGACCCCCCGGGACTAGGGACCTAGAGACCCAGTACTTC. Protein sequence: CASSRPPGTRDLETQYF.

The chain carries TRBV28 and TRBJ1-3, with 8 nucleotides matching TRBD1. From germline, CDR1 is MDHEN and CDR2 SYDVKM. Trimming removed 3 bases from V and 5 bases from J; junction bases left unmatched: 12. The CDR3 length is 17 residues. The CDR3 coding sequence is TGTGCCAGCAGTTTTCCCGACGGGACAGGCCCCAGAAACACCATATATTTT. This codes for CASSFPDGTGPRNTIYF.

The chain uses TRBV4-3 and TRBJ2-7; 7 nucleotides match TRBD1. Germline V gives CDR1 LGHNA, CDR2 YSLEER. This CDR3 contains 14 residues. The trim removed 4 bases at V and 2 bases at J, leaving 5 bases unmatched. The DNA of the CDR3 is TGCGCCAGCAGCCTAAACAGGGGAACCTACGAGCAGTACTTC. Translating it yields CASSLNRGTYEQYF.

The chain has TRBV7-9 and TRBJ2-2, with 13 nucleotides matching TRBD2. The CDR3 is made up of 17 amino acids. The germline gives CDR1 SEHNR, CDR2 FQNEAQ (reference sequence). The J segment lost 6 bases and the V segment lost 7 bases, leaving 11 bases of the junction unmatched. This CDR3 reads CASTFLRGLAGSGELFF. The CDR3 coding sequence is TGTGCCAGCACCTTTCTGAGGGGACTAGCGGGATCCGGGGAGCTGTTTTTT.

The chain carries TRBV9 and TRBJ1-4; D gene unclear. Germline loops: CDR1 SGDLS, CDR2 YYNGEE. The V end lost 4 bases, the J end lost 4 bases, and 14 bases lay between the germline ends. The CDR3 extends over 15 amino acids. The CDR3 nucleotides read TGTGCCAGCAGCCCCCGGGCGCGGGGTAATGAAAAACTGTTTTTT. Translating gives CASSPRARGNEKLFF.

This chain joins TRBV7-8 and TRBJ2-1; 7 bases are shared with TRBD2. Germline assignment: CDR1 SGHVS and CDR2 FQNEAQ. Trimming cost V 0 bases and J 0 bases; bases outside gene matches: 5. The length of the CDR3 is 17 residues. The CDR3 protein is CASSLAVGGSSYNEQFF. CDR3 nucleotide sequence: TGTGCCAGCAGCTTAGCTGTGGGCGGGAGCTCCTACAATGAGCAGTTCTTC.

This clone is a singleton in its sample. The chain combines TRBV5-1 with TRBJ2-3, with 10 bases that match TRBD2. Trimming took 0 bases from V and 3 from J; bases not matched to a gene: 7. The CDR3 covers 17 residues. CDR1 is SGHRS, CDR2 YFSETQ, per germline. The CDR3, as DNA: TGCGCCAGCAGCTTGGATGCTAGCGGGAGTTGGACAGATACGCAGTATTTT. Amino acids: CASSLDASGSWTDTQYF. The variable domain in full, with the rest retrieved from reference TRBV5-1 and TRBJ2-3, is KAGVTQTPRYLIKTRGQQVTLSCSPISGHRSVSWYQQTPGQGLQFLFEYFSETQRNKGNFPGRFSGRQFSNSRSEMNVSTLELGDSALYLCASSLDASGSWTDTQYFGPGTRLTVL.

The gene calls are TRBV2 and TRBJ2-1, with 13 bases fitting TRBD2. The CDR3 covers 15 residues. The germline V gene encodes CDR1 SNHLY and CDR2 FYNNEI. The V and J ends lost 6 bases and 3 bases, in that order; junction bases with no gene match: 2. As DNA, the CDR3 is TGTGCCAGCAGGGGACTAGCGGGGAACTACAATGAGCAGTTCTTC. It specifies CASRGLAGNYNEQFF.